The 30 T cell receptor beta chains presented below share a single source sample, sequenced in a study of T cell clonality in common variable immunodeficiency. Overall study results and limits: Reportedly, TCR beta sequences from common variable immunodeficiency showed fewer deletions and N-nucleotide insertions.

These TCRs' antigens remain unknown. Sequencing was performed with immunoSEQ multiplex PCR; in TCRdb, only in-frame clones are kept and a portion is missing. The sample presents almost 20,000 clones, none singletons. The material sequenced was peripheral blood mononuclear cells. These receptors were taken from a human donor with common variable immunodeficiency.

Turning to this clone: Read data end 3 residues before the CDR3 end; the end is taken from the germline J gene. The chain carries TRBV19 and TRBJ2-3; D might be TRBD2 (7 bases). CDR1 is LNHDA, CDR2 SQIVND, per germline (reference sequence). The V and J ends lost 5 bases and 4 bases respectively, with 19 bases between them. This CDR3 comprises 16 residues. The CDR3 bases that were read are TGTGCCAGTAGTCCCGGGACTCCGGGGGGCCCAGATACG. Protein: CASSPGTPGGPDT. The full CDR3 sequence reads CASSPGTPGGPDTQYF.

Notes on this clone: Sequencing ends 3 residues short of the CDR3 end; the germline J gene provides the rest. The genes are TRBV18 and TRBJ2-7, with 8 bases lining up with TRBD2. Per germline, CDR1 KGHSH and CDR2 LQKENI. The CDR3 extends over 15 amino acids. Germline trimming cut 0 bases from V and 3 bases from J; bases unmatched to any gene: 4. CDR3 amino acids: CASSPPQTSVYEQYF. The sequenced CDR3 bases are TGTGCCAGCTCACCACCCCAGACTAGCGTCTACGAG.

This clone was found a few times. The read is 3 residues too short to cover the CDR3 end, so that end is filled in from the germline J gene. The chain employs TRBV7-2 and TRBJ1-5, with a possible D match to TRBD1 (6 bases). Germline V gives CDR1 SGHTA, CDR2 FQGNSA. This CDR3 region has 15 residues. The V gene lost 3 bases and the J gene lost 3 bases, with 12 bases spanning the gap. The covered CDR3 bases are TGTGCCAGCAGCTTGGCGGCAGGGGACAATCAGCCC. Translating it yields CASSLAAGDNQP. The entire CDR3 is CASSLAAGDNQPQHF.

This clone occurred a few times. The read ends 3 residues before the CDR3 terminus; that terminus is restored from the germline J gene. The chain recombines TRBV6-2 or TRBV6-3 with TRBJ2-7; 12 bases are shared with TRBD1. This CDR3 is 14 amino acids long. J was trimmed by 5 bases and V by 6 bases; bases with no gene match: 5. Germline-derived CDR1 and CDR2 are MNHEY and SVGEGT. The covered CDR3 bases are TGTGCCAGCAGCCCCGGGACAGGGGGCCACGAG. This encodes CASSPGTGGHE. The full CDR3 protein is CASSPGTGGHEQYF.

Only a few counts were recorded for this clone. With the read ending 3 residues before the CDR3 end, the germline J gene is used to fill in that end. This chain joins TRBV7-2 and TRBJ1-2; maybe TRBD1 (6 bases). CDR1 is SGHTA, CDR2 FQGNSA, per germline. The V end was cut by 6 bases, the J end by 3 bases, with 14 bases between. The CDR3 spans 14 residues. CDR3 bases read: TGTGCCAGCAGACCGGACAGTTTTGACTATGGC. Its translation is CASRPDSFDYG. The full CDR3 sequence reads CASRPDSFDYGYTF.

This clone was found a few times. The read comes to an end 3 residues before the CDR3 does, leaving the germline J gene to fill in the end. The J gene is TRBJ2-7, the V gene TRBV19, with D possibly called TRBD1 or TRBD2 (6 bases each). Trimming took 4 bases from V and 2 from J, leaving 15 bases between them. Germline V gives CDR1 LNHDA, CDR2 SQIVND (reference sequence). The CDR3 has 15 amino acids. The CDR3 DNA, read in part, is TGTGCCAGTAGTAAAGTCCCAGGGGAGGCCTACGAG. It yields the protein CASSKVPGEAYE. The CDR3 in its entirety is CASSKVPGEAYEQYF.

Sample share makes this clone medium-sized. CDR3 loop: CSVEQGNTGELFF. The part of the CDR3 DNA that was read is TGCAGCGTCGAACAGGGAAACACCGGGGAG. This chain links TRBV29-1 with TRBJ2-2, with D tentatively TRBD1 (6 bases). The read finishes 3 residues shy of the CDR3 end, and the germline J gene is used to complete it. Germline CDR1 reads SQVTM; CDR2 reads ANQGSEA. Trimming took 6 bases from V and 2 from J, leaving 10 bases between them. CDR3 length: 13 residues.

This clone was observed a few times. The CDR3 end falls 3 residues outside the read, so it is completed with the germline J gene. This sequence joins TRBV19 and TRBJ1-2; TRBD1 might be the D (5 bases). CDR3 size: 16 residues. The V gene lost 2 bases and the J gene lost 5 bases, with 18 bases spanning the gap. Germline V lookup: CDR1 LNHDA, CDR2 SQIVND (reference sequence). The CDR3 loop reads CASSIQVAGIRYGYTF. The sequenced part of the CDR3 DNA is TGTGCCAGTAGTATACAGGTGGCAGGGATCAGATATGGC.

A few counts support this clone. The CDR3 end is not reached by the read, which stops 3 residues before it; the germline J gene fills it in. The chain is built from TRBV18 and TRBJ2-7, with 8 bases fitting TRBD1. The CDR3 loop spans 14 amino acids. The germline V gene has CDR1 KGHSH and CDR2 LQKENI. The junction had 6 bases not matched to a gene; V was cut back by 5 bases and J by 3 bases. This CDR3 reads CASSSMTGVYEQYF. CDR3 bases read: TGTGCCAGCTCATCTATGACAGGGGTCTACGAG.

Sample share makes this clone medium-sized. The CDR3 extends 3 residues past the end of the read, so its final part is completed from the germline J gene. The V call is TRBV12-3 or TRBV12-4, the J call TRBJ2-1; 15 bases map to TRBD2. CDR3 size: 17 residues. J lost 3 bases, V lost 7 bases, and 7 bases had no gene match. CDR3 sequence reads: CASTTGLAGGGYNEQFF. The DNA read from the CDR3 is TGTGCCAGCACCACGGGACTAGCGGGAGGAGGCTACAATGAG.

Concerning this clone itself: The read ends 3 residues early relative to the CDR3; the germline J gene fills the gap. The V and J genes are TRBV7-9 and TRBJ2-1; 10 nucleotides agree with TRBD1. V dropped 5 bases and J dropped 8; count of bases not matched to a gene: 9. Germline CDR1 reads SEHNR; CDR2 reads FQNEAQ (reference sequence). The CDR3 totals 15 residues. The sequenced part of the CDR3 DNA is TGTGCCAGCAGCCCAAGGGACAGGGGAGTATATGAG. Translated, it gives CASSPRDRGVYE. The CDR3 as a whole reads CASSPRDRGVYEQFF.

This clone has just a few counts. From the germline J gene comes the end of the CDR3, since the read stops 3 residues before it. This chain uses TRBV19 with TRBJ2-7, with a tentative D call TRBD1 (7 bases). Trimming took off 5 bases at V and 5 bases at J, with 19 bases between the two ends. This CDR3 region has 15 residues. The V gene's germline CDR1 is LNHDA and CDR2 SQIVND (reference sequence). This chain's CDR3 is CASSRTPGGPHEQYF. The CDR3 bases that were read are TGTGCCAGTAGTCGGACCCCAGGGGGGCCCCACGAG.

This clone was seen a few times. The CDR3 protein is CASSLGSVSSYEQYF. CDR3 bases read: TGTGCCAGCAGCTTAGGGTCGGTGAGCTCCTACGAG. The chain has TRBV7-2 and TRBJ2-7; D gene uncertain. The sequence runs out 3 residues before the end of the CDR3; the remainder is reconstructed from the germline J gene. The CDR3 is 15 amino acids. From germline, CDR1 is SGHTA and CDR2 FQGNSA. Trimming pared 1 base from V and 0 bases from J, leaving 10 bases between.

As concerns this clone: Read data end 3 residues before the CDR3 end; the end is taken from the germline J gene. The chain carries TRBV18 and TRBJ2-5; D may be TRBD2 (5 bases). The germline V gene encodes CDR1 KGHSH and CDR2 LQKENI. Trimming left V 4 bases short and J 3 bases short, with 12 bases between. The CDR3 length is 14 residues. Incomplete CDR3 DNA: TGTGCCAGCTCACGAACGACTACGGAAGAGACC. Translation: CASSRTTTEET. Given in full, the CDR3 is CASSRTTTEETQYF.

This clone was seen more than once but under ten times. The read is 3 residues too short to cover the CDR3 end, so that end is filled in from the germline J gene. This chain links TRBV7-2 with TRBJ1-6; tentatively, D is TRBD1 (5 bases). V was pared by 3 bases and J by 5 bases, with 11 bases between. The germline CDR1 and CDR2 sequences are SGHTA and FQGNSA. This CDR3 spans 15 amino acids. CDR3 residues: CASSLDTGDNSPLHF. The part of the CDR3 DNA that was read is TGTGCCAGCAGCTTGGACACAGGAGATAATTCACCC.

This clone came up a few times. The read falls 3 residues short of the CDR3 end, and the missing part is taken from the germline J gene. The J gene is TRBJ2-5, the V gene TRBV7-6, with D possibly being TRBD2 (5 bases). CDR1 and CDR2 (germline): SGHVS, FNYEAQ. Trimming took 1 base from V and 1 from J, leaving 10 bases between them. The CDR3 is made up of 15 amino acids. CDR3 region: CASSLGGAAQETQYF. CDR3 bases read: TGTGCCAGCAGCTTAGGTGGAGCGGCCCAAGAGACC.

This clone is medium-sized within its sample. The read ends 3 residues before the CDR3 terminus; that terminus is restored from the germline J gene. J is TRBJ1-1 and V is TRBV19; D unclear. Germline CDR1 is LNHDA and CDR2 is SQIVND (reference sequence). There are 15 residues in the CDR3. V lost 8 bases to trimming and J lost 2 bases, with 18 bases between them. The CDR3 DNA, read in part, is TGTGCCAGTTCTCCGAGGGCATTCTACAACACTGAA. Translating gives CASSPRAFYNTE. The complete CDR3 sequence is CASSPRAFYNTEAFF.

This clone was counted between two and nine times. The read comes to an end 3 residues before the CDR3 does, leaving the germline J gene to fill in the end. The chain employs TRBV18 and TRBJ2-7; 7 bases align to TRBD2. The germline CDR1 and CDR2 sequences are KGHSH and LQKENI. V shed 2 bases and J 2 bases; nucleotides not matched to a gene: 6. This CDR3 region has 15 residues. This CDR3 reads CASSPNGGGAYEQYF. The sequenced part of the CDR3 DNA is TGTGCCAGCTCACCAAACGGGGGAGGGGCCTACGAG.

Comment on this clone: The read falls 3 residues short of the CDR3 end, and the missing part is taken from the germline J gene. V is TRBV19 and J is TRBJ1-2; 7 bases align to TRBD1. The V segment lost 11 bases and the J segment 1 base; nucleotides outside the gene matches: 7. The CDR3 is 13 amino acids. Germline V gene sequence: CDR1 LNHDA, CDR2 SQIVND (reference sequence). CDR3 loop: CAVSGGLNYGYTF. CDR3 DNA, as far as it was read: TGTGCCGTCTCAGGGGGTCTTAACTATGGC.

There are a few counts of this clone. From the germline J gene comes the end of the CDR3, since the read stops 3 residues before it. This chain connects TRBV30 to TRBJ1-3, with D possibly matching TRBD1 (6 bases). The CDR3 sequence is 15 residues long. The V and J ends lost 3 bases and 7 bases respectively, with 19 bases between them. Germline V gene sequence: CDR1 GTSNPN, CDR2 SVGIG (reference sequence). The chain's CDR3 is CAWRRQDVPANTIYF. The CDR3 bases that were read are TGTGCCTGGAGGCGACAGGATGTACCCGCCAACACC.

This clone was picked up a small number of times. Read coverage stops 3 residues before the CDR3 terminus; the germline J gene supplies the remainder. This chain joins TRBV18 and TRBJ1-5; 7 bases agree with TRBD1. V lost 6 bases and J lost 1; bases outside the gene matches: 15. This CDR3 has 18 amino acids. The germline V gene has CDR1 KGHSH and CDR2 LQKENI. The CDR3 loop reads CASSQSTGLWGSNQPQHF. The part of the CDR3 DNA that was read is TGTGCCAGCTCTCAGTCGACAGGGCTATGGGGGAGCAATCAGCCC.

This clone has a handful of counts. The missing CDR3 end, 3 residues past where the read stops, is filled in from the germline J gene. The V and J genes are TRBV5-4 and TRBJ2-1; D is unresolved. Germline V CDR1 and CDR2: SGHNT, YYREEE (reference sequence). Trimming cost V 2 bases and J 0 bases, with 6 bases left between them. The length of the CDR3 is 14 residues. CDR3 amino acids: CASSFANSYNEQFF. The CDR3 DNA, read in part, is TGTGCCAGCAGCTTCGCTAACTCCTACAATGAG.

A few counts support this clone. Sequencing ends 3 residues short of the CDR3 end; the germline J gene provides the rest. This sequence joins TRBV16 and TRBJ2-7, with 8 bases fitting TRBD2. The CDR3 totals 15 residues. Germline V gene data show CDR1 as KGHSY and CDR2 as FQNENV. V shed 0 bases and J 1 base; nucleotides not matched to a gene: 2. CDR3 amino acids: CASSQSGGGSYEQYF. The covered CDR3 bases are TGTGCCAGCAGCCAATCAGGCGGGGGGTCCTACGAG. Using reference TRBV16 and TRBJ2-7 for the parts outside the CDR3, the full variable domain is GEEVAQTPKHLVRGEGQKAKLYCAPIKGHSYVFWYQQVLKNEFKFLISFQNENVFDETGMPKERFSAKCLPNSPCSLEIQATKLEDSAVYFCASSQSGGGSYEQYFGPGTRLTVT.

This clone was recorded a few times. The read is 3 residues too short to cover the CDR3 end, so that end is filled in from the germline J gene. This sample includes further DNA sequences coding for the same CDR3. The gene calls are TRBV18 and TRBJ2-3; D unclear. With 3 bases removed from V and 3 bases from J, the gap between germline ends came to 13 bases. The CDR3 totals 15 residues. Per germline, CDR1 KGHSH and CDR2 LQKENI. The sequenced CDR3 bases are TGTGCCAGCTCACCCGACATGTTGGAGACAGATACG. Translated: CASSPDMLETDT. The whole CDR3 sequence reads CASSPDMLETDTQYF.

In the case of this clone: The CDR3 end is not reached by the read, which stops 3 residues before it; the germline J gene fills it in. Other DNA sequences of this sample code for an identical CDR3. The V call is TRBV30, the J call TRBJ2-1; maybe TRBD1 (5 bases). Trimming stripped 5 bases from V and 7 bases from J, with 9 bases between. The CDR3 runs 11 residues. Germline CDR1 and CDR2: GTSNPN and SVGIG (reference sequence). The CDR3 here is CAWDQGNEQFF. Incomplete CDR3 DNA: TGTGCCTGGGATCAGGGTAATGAG.

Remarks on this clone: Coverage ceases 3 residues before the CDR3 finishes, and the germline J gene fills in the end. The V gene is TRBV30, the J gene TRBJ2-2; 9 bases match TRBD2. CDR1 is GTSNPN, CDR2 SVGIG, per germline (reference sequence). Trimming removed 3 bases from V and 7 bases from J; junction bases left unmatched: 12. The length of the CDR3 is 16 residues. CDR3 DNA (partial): TGTGCCTGGAGCCCTCTAGCGGGATGGGTCGGCGGGGAG. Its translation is CAWSPLAGWVGGE. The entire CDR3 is CAWSPLAGWVGGELFF.

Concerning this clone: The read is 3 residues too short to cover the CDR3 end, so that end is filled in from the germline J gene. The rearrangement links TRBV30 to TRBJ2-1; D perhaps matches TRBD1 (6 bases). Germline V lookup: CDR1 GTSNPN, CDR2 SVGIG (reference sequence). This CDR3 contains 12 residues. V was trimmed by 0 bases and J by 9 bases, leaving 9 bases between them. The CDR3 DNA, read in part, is TGTGCCTGGAGTGTAGAGGGGGTTGAG. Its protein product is CAWSVEGVE. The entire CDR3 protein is CAWSVEGVEQFF.

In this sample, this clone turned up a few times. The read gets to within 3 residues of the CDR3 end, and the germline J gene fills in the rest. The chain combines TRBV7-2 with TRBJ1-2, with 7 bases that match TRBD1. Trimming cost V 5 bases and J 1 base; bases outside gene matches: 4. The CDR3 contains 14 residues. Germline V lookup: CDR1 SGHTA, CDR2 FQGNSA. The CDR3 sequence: CASSPRQGNYGYTF. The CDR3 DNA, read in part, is TGTGCCAGCAGCCCCCGACAGGGTAACTATGGC.

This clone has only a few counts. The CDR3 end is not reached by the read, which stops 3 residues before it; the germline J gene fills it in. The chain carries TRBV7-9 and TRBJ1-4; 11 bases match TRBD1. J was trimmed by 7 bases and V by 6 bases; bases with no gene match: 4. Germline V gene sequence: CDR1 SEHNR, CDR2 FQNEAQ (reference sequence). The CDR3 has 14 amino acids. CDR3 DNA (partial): TGTGCCAGCAGTCCGGGACAGGGGGGTGAAAAA. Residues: CASSPGQGGEK. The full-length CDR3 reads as CASSPGQGGEKLFF. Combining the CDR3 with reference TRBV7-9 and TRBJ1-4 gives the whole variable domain DTGVSQNPRHKITKRGQNVTFRCDPISEHNRLYWYRQTLGQGPEFLTYFQNEAQLEKSRLLSDRFSAERPKGSFSTLEIQRTEQGDSAMYLCASSPGQGGEKLFFGSGTQLSVL.

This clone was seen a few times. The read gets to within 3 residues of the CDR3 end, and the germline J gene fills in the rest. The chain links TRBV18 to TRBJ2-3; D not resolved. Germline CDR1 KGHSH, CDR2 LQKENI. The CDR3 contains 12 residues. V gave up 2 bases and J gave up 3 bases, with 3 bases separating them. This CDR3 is CASSPYTDTQYF. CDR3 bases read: TGTGCCAGCTCACCATATACAGATACG.